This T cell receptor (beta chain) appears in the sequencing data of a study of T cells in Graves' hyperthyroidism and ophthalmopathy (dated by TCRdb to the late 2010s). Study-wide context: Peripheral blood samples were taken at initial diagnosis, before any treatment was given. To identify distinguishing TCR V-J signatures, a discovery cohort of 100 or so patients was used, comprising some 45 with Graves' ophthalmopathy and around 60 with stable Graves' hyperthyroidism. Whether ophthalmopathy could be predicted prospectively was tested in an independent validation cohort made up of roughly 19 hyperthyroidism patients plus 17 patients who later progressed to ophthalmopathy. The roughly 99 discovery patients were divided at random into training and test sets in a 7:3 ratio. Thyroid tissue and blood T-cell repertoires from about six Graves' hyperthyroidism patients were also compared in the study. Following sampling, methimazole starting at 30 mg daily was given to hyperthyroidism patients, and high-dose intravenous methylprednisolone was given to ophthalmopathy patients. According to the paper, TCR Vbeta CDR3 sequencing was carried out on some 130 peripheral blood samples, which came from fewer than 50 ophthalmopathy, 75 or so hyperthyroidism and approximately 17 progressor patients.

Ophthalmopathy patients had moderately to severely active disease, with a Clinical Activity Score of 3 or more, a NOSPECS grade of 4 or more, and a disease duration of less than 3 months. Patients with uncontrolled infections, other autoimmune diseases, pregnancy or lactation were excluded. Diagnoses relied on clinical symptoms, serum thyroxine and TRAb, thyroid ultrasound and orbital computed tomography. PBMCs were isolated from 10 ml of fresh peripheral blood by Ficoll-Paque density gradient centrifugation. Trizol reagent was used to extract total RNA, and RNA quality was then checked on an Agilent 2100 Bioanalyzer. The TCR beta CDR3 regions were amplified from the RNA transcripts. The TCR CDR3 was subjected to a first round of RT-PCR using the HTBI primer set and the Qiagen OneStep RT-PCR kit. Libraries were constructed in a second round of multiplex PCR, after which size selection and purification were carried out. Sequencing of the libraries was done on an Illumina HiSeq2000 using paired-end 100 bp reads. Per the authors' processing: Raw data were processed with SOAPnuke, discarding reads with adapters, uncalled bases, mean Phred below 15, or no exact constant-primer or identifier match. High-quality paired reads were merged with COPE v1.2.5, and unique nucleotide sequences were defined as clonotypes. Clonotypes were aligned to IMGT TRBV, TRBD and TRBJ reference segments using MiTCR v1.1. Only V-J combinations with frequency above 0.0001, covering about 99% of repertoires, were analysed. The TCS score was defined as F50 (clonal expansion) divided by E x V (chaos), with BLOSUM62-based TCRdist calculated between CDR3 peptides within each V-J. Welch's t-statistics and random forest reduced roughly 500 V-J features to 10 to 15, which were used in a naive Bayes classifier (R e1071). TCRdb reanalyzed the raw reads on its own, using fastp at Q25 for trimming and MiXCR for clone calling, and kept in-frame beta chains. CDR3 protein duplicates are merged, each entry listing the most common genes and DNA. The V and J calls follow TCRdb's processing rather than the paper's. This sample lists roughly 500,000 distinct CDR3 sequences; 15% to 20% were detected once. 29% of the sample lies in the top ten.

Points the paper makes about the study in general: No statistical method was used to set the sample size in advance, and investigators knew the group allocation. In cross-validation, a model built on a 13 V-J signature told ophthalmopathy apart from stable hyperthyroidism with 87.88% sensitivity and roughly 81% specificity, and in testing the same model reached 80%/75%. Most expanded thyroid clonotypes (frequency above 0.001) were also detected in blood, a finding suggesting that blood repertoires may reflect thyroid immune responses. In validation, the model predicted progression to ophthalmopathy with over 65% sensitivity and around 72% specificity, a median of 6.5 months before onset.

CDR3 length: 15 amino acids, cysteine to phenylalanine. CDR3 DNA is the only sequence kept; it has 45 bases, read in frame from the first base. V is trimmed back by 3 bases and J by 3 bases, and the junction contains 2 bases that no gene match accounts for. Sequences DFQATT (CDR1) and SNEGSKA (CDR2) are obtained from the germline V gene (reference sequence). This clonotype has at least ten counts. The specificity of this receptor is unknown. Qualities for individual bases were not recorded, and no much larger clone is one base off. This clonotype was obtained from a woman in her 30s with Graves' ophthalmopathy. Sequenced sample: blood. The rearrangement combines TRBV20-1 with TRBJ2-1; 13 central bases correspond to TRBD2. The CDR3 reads CSASGTSGNYNEQFF. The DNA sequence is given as TGCAGTGCTAGCGGGACTAGCGGGAACTACAATGAGCAGTTCTTC.